The 2 T cell receptor beta chains presented below share a single source sample, sequenced in a study of shared clonotypes between healthy human individuals. Generated by immunoSEQ multiplex PCR, the TCRdb table keeps only in-frame clones and is missing some. Among some 1.5 million clones listed, approximately 98% were seen once. The sample was naive CD4+ T cells sorted from blood. Indicated subset: CD45RA+ positively selected. Receptors were obtained from a man aged 30 to 39 in good health.

The rearrangement uses TRBV7-3 and TRBJ2-2, with D maybe TRBD2 (5 bases). CDR1 SGHTA and CDR2 FQGTGA come from the germline V gene. The CDR3 has 16 amino acids. With 5 bases removed from V and 4 bases from J, the gap between germline ends came to 17 bases. The DNA for the CDR3 is TGTGCCAGCAGCCTATACGCCGGAACTAGCACCGGGGAGCTGTTTTTT. Residues: CASSLYAGTSTGELFF.

On this clone: Other DNA variants within this sample encode the same CDR3. The CDR3 DNA reads TGTGCCAGCAGTCGGACAGGGGGAAACACTGAAGCTTTCTTT. It is translated as CASSRTGGNTEAFF. This chain joins TRBV6-5 and TRBJ1-1; 10 nucleotides match TRBD1. This CDR3 region has 14 residues. From germline, CDR1 is MNHEY and CDR2 SVGAGI. The junction had 2 bases not matched to a gene; V was cut back by 5 bases and J by 2 bases.